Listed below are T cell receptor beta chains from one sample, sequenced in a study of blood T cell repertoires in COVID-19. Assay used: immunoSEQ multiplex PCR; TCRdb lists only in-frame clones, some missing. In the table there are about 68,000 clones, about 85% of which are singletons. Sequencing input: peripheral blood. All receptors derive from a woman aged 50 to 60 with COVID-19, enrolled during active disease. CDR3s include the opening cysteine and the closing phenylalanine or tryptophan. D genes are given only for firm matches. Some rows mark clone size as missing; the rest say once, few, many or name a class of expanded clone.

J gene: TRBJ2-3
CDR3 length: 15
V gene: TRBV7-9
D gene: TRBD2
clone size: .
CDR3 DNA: TGTGCCAGCAGCTCTTTGTTAGCGGGGAGGACCGCGCAGTATTTT
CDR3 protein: CASSSLLAGRTAQYF

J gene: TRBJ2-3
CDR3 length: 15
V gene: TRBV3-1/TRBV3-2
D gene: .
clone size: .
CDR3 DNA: TGTGCCAGCAGCCAAGGTCTCGGGGTTACAGATACGCAGTATTTT
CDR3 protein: CASSQGLGVTDTQYF

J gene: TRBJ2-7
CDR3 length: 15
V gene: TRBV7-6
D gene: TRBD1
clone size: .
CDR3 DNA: TGTGCCAGCAGCTTAGGCGAGACAGGGGCCTACGAGCAGTACTTC
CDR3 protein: CASSLGETGAYEQYF

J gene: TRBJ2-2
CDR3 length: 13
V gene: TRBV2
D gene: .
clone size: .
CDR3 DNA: TGTGCCAGCAGTGAGGTTGGAGGCGGGGAGCTGTTTTTT
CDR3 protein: CASSEVGGGELFF

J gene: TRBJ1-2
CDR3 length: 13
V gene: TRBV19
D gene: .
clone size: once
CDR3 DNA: TGTGCCAGTAGTGCTCAGGGGCTAGGTGGCTACACCTTC
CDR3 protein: CASSAQGLGGYTF

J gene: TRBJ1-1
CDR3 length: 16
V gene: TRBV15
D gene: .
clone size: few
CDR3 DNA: TGTGCCACCAGCAGAGATGCGACAGGCTTGAACACTGAAGCTTTCTTT
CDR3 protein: CATSRDATGLNTEAFF

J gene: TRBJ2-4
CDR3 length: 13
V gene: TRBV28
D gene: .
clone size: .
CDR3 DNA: TGTGCCAGCAGTTCCGGGGTTGGAAACATTCAGTACTTC
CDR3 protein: CASSSGVGNIQYF

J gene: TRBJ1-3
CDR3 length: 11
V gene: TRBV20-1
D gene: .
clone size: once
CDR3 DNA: TGCAGTGCTAAGCTGGGAAACACCATATATTTT
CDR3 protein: CSAKLGNTIYF

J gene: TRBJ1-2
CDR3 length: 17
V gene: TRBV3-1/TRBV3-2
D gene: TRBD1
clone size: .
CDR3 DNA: TGTGCCAGCAGGGAAGGGACAGGGGCCCCCGGTTGGTGGGCTGACACCTTC
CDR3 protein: CASREGTGAPGWWADTF

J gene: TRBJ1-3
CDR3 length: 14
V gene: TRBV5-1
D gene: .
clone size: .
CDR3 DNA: TGCGCCAGCAGCCCGATGGGGAGTGGAAACACCATATATTTT
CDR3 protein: CASSPMGSGNTIYF

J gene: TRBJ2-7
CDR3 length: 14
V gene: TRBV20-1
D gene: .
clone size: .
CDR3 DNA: TGCAGTGCTAGTACCCGGCGTACTACCTACGAGCAGTACTTC
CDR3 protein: CSASTRRTTYEQYF

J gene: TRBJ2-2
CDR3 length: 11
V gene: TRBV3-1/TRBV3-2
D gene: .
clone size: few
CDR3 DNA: TGTGCCAGCAGCCGTAGTGGGGAGCTGTTTTTT
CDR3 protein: CASSRSGELFF

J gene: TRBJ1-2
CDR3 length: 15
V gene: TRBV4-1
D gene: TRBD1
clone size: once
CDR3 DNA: TGCGCCAGCAGCCAAGGGGGAGGGACAGGGTCCGGCTACACCTTC
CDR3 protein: CASSQGGGTGSGYTF

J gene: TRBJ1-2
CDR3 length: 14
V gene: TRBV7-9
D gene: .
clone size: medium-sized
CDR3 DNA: TGTGCCAGCAGCTTAGTTTCCTCTCTCTATGGCTACACCTTC
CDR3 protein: CASSLVSSLYGYTF

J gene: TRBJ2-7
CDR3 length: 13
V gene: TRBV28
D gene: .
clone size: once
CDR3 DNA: TGTGCCAGCACCTTAGGGGGTAGGTACGAGCAGTACTTC
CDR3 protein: CASTLGGRYEQYF

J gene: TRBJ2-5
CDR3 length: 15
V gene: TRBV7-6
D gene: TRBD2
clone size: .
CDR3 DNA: TGTGCCAGCAGCTTATTCGGCGGGGGTCAAGAGACCCAGTACTTC
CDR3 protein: CASSLFGGGQETQYF

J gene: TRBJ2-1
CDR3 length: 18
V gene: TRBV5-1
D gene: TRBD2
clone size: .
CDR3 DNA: TGCGCCAGCAGCCTTACCGGGACTAGCGGGAGTGCACACAATGAGCAGTTCTTC
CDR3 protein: CASSLTGTSGSAHNEQFF

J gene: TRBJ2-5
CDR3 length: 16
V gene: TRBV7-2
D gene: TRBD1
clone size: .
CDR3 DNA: TGTGCCAGCAGGAGAGGGGGACAGGGAGGTCGAGAGACCCAGTACTTC
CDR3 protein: CASRRGGQGGRETQYF

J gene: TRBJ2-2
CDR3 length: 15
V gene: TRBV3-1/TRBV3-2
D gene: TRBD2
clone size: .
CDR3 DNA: TGTGCCAGCAGCCGTCTAGCGGGGGGCAGCGGGGAGCTGTTTTTT
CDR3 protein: CASSRLAGGSGELFF

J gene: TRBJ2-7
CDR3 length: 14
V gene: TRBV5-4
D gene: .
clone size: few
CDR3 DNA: TGTGCCAGCAGCTCCGGCTCTGCCCGGGGCGAGCAGTACTTC
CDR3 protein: CASSSGSARGEQYF

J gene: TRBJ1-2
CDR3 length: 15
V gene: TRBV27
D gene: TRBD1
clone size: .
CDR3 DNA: TGTGCCAGCAGTTTTCTGGCGGGACAGAACTATGGCTACACCTTC
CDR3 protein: CASSFLAGQNYGYTF

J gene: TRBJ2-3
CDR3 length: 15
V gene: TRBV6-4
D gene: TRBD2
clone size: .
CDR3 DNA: TGTGCCAGCAGCGAAGGTAGCGGGATAAAGAGTGTGCAGTATTTT
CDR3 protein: CASSEGSGIKSVQYF

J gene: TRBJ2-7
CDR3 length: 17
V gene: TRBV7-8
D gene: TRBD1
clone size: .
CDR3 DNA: TGTGCCAGCAGCCGAGTTGTGGGGACAGGGTTTTTCTACGAGCAGTACTTC
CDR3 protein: CASSRVVGTGFFYEQYF

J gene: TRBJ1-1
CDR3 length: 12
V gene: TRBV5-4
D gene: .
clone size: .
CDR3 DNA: TGTGCAGGGGGGGCGATGAACACTGAAGCTTTCTTT
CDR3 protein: CAGGAMNTEAFF

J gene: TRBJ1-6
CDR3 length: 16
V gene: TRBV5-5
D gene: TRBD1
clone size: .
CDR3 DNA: TGTGCCAGCAGCTCGACGGCCGGGACAGGGAATTCACCCCTCCACTTT
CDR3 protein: CASSSTAGTGNSPLHF

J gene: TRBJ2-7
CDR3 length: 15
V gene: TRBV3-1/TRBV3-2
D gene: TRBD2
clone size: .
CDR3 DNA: TGTGCCAGCAGCCAACAAGCGGGAGCGTCGTACGAGCAGTACTTC
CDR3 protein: CASSQQAGASYEQYF

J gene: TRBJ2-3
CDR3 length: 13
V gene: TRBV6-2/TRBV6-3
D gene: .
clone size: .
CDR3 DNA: TGTGCCAGCAGTTTTACTAGGAGAGATACGCAGTATTTT
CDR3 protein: CASSFTRRDTQYF

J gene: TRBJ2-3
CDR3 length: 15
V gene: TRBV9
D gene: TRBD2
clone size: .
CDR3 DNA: TGTGCCAGCAGCGTTAGCGGGTATGGCACAGATACGCAGTATTTT
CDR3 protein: CASSVSGYGTDTQYF

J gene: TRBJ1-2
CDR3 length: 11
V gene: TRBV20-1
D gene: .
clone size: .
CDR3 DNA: TGCAGTGCTAGTTCCACGGGGGGCTACACCTTC
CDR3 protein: CSASSTGGYTF

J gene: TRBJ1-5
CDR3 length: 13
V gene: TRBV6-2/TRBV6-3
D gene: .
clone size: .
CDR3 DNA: TGTGCCAGCAGTCGACAGGGCAATCAGCCCCAGCATTTT
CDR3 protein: CASSRQGNQPQHF

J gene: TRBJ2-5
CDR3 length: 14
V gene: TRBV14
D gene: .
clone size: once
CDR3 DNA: TGTGCCAGCAGCCTCCCCGGGGTGGAAGAGACCCAGTACTTC
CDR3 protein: CASSLPGVEETQYF

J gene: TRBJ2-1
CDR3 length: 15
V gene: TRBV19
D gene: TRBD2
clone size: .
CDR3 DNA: TGTGCCAGTAGTCCTTGGACTAGGCCTTACAATGAGCAGTTCTTC
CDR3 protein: CASSPWTRPYNEQFF

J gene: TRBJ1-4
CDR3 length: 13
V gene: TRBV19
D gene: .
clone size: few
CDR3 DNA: TGTGCCAGTAGCGAAGGGGGTAATGAAAAACTGTTTTTT
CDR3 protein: CASSEGGNEKLFF

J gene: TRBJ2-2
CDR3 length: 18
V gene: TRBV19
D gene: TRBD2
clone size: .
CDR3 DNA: TGTGCCACCTCCCTGGCTAGCGGGAGGGCGATTGGGGCCGGGGAGCTGTTTTTT
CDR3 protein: CATSLASGRAIGAGELFF

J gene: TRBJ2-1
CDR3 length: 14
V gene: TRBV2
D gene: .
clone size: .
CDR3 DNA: TGTGCCAGTCGGGCCCAAGGGGGCTACAATGAGCAGTTCTTC
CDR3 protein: CASRAQGGYNEQFF

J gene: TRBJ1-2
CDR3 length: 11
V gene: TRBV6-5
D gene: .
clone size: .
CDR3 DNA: TGTGCCAGCGAGACAGTGGGCGGCTACACCTTC
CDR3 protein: CASETVGGYTF

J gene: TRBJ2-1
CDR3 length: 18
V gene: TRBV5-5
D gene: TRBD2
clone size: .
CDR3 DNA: TGTGCCAGCAGCCCCGAGCCTGGCGTAGCGGGACTATACAATGAGCAGTTCTTC
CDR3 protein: CASSPEPGVAGLYNEQFF

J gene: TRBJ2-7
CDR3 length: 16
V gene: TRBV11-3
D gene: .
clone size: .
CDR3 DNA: TGTGCCAGCAGCTTGAGGGCGGCCCAAGCGGGTTACGAGCAGTACTTC
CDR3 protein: CASSLRAAQAGYEQYF

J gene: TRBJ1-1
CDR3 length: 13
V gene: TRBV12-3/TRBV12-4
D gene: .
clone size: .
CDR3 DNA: TGTGCCCTCCGCGGGGGCCGGGGCACTGAAGCTTTCTTT
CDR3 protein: CALRGGRGTEAFF

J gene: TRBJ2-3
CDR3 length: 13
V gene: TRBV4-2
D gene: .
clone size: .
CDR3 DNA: TGTGCCAGCAGCCAAATCGCGGGATATACGCAGTATTTT
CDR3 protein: CASSQIAGYTQYF

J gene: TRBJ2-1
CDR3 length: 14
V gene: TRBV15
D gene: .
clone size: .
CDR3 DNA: TGTGCCACCAAGCAGGGAAGCTCCTACAATGAGCAGTTCTTC
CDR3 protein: CATKQGSSYNEQFF

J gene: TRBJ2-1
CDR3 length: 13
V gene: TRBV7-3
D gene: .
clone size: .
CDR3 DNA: TGTGCCAGCAGCGCCCAGGGTAGAAATGAGCAGTTCTTC
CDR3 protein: CASSAQGRNEQFF

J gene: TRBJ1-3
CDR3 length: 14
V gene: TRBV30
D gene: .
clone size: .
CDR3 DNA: TGTGCCTGGTTCGGAGAGTCCTCTGGAAACACCATATATTTT
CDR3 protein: CAWFGESSGNTIYF

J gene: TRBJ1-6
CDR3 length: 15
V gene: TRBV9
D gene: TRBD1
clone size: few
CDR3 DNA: TGTGCCAGCAGCGCGAGGGGGCACGATAATTCACCCCTCCACTTT
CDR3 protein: CASSARGHDNSPLHF

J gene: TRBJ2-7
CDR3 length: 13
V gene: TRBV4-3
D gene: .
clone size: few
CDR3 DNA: TGCGCCAGCAGCCCTCTCCCCGGGTACGAGCAGTACTTC
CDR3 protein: CASSPLPGYEQYF

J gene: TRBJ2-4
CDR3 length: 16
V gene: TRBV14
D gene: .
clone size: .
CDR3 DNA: TGTGCCAGCAGCCAGGACAGTAGAGGGGCCAAAAACATTCAGTACTTC
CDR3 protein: CASSQDSRGAKNIQYF

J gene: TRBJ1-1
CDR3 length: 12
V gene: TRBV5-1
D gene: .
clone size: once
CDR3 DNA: TGCGCCAGCAGCTTACCGGGGGGCAAAGCTTTCTTT
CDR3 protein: CASSLPGGKAFF

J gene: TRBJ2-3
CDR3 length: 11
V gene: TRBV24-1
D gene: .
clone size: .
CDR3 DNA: TGTGCCACCAGTGCGGTAGATACGCAGTATTTT
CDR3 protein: CATSAVDTQYF

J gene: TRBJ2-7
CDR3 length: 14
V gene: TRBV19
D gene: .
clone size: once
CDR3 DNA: TGTGCCAGTCAGGGGGGAGCGGGAGCCTACGAGCAGTACTTC
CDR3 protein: CASQGGAGAYEQYF

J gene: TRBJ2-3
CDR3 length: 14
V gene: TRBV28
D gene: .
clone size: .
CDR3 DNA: TGTGCCAGCACCCGCCCCGGAGGGATAGATACGCAGTATTTT
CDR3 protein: CASTRPGGIDTQYF

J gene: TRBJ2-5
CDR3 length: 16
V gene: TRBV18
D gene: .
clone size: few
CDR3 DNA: TGTGCCAGCTCACCACCTGACTCCTCGTACGGAGAGACCCAGTACTTC
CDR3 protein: CASSPPDSSYGETQYF

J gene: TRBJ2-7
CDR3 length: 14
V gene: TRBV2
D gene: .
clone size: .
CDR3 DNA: TGTGCCAGCAGTGGACAGGCTACGACCTCCGGGCAGTACTTC
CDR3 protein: CASSGQATTSGQYF

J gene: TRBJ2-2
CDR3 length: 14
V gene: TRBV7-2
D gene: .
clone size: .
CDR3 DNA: TGTGCCAGCAGCCCAAAATTCCAGAACGGGGAGCTGTTTTTT
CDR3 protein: CASSPKFQNGELFF

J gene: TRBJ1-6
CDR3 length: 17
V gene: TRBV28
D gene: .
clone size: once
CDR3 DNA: TGTGCCAGCAGTTTCCCTCGACATTCGGCAAGGATTTCACCCCTCCACTTT
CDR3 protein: CASSFPRHSARISPLHF

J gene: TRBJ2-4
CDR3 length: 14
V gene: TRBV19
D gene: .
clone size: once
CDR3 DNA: TGTGCCAGTAGTTCCGGGGGAGCCAAAAACATTCAGTACTTC
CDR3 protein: CASSSGGAKNIQYF

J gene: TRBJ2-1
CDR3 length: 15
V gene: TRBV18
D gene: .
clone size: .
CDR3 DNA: TGTGCCAGCTCACCACCGAGGGCACTAGCTAATGAGCAGTTCTTC
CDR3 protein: CASSPPRALANEQFF